The rows below give T cell receptor beta chains drawn from one sample of a study of cytomegalovirus exposure and HLA in healthy donors. The repertoire was sequenced with immunoSEQ multiplex PCR; TCRdb's copy has only in-frame clones and lacks some. Of around 56,000 clones in the sample, approximately 89% were seen once. Sequencing used PBMCs. These receptor sequences come from a woman aged 18-29 years in good health and CMV-seronegative. CDR3s include the opening cysteine and the closing phenylalanine or tryptophan. The order of the fields is V gene, D gene, J gene, CDR3 length, clone size, CDR3 protein, CDR3 DNA. A D gene is named only where the DNA matches it firmly. A clone size is listed for some rows: how often the clone was seen (once, few, many), or a class if it is expanded.

V gene: TRBV18
D gene: .
J gene: TRBJ1-4
CDR3 length: 13
clone size: .
CDR3 protein: CASSGREGEKLFF
CDR3 DNA: TGTGCCAGCTCGGGCAGGGAAGGTGAAAAACTGTTTTTT

V gene: TRBV19
D gene: .
J gene: TRBJ2-5
CDR3 length: 15
clone size: .
CDR3 protein: CASNPQGGAGETQYF
CDR3 DNA: TGTGCCAGTAACCCTCAAGGGGGGGCAGGGGAGACCCAGTACTTC

V gene: TRBV19
D gene: .
J gene: TRBJ1-1
CDR3 length: 13
clone size: .
CDR3 protein: CASSKDRNTEAFF
CDR3 DNA: TGTGCCAGTAGTAAGGACAGGAACACTGAAGCTTTCTTT

V gene: TRBV4-3
D gene: .
J gene: TRBJ1-4
CDR3 length: 12
clone size: .
CDR3 protein: CASSQDGRGLFF
CDR3 DNA: TGCGCCAGCAGCCAAGATGGAAGGGGACTGTTTTTT

V gene: TRBV7-8
D gene: .
J gene: TRBJ2-4
CDR3 length: 12
clone size: .
CDR3 protein: CASSLVPGQQYF
CDR3 DNA: TGTGCCAGCAGCTTAGTGCCGGGACAACAGTACTTC

V gene: TRBV7-3
D gene: .
J gene: TRBJ2-3
CDR3 length: 17
clone size: .
CDR3 protein: CASSPGGGITSTDTQYF
CDR3 DNA: TGTGCCAGCAGCCCCGGTGGAGGGATTACTAGCACAGATACGCAGTATTTT

V gene: TRBV6-5
D gene: .
J gene: TRBJ1-4
CDR3 length: 16
clone size: .
CDR3 protein: CASSYSFGSTGEKLFF
CDR3 DNA: TGTGCCAGCAGTTACTCGTTTGGGTCTACGGGGGAAAAACTGTTTTTT

V gene: TRBV28
D gene: TRBD2
J gene: TRBJ2-7
CDR3 length: 17
clone size: .
CDR3 protein: CASDGTSGRSRLYEQYF
CDR3 DNA: TGTGCCAGCGACGGGACTAGCGGGAGGAGTCGTCTCTACGAGCAGTACTTC

V gene: TRBV15
D gene: TRBD1
J gene: TRBJ1-4
CDR3 length: 16
clone size: .
CDR3 protein: CATSRTSAGGREKLFF
CDR3 DNA: TGTGCCACCAGCAGGACTTCCGCAGGGGGGCGTGAAAAACTGTTTTTT

V gene: TRBV30
D gene: .
J gene: TRBJ1-1
CDR3 length: 12
clone size: .
CDR3 protein: CAWSVIRAEAFF
CDR3 DNA: TGTGCCTGGAGCGTGATACGGGCTGAAGCTTTCTTT

V gene: TRBV7-9
D gene: .
J gene: TRBJ2-2
CDR3 length: 16
clone size: .
CDR3 protein: CASSPWTASNTGELFF
CDR3 DNA: TGTGCCAGCAGCCCATGGACAGCCTCGAACACCGGGGAGCTGTTTTTT

V gene: TRBV7-2
D gene: TRBD2
J gene: TRBJ2-5
CDR3 length: 13
clone size: .
CDR3 protein: CASRYLAGETQYF
CDR3 DNA: TGTGCTAGCAGGTATCTAGCGGGAGAGACCCAGTACTTC

V gene: TRBV5-4
D gene: TRBD1
J gene: TRBJ2-4
CDR3 length: 16
clone size: .
CDR3 protein: CASSLGQGVAKNIQYF
CDR3 DNA: TGTGCCAGCAGCTTGGGACAGGGGGTTGCCAAAAACATTCAGTACTTC

V gene: TRBV7-8
D gene: TRBD2
J gene: TRBJ2-1
CDR3 length: 16
clone size: .
CDR3 protein: CASSLSGGANSFEQFF
CDR3 DNA: TGTGCCAGCAGCTTGAGCGGGGGGGCCAATTCTTTTGAGCAGTTCTTC

V gene: TRBV4-2
D gene: .
J gene: TRBJ2-7
CDR3 length: 12
clone size: once
CDR3 protein: CASGQVSYEQYF
CDR3 DNA: TGTGCCAGCGGGCAGGTCTCCTACGAGCAGTACTTC

V gene: TRBV7-9
D gene: TRBD2
J gene: TRBJ2-1
CDR3 length: 15
clone size: .
CDR3 protein: CASSLVVGRYNEQFF
CDR3 DNA: TGTGCCAGCAGCTTAGTGGTCGGGAGGTACAATGAGCAGTTCTTC

V gene: TRBV4-2
D gene: .
J gene: TRBJ1-6
CDR3 length: 16
clone size: once
CDR3 protein: CASSLHGTNTLSPLHF
CDR3 DNA: TGTGCCAGCAGCCTACATGGGACAAACACGCTTTCACCCCTCCACTTT

V gene: TRBV5-1
D gene: TRBD1
J gene: TRBJ1-2
CDR3 length: 14
clone size: .
CDR3 protein: CASSLGDRSYGYTF
CDR3 DNA: TGCGCCAGCAGCTTGGGGGACAGGTCCTATGGCTACACCTTC

V gene: TRBV9
D gene: TRBD1
J gene: TRBJ2-7
CDR3 length: 15
clone size: .
CDR3 protein: CASSRNGQGRTEQYF
CDR3 DNA: TGTGCCAGCAGCCGTAACGGACAGGGGAGGACCGAGCAGTACTTC

V gene: TRBV6-6
D gene: .
J gene: TRBJ2-1
CDR3 length: 14
clone size: few
CDR3 protein: CASLSDGTYNEQFF
CDR3 DNA: TGTGCCAGCCTCTCTGACGGGACCTACAATGAGCAGTTCTTC

V gene: TRBV9
D gene: TRBD2
J gene: TRBJ2-5
CDR3 length: 16
clone size: .
CDR3 protein: CASSVGASGNKETQYF
CDR3 DNA: TGTGCCAGCAGCGTAGGGGCTAGCGGGAACAAAGAGACCCAGTACTTC

V gene: TRBV6-5
D gene: TRBD1
J gene: TRBJ1-1
CDR3 length: 14
clone size: .
CDR3 protein: CASSWDRKNTEAFF
CDR3 DNA: TGTGCCAGCAGCTGGGACAGGAAGAACACTGAAGCTTTCTTT

V gene: TRBV30
D gene: TRBD1
J gene: TRBJ2-7
CDR3 length: 15
clone size: .
CDR3 protein: CAWSEREQGFHEQYF
CDR3 DNA: TGTGCCTGGAGTGAGAGAGAACAGGGGTTCCACGAGCAGTACTTC

V gene: TRBV6-6
D gene: TRBD1
J gene: TRBJ1-1
CDR3 length: 16
clone size: few
CDR3 protein: CASSPPGQGGNTEAFF
CDR3 DNA: TGTGCCAGCAGTCCCCCAGGACAGGGGGGGAACACTGAAGCTTTCTTT

V gene: TRBV6-6
D gene: TRBD1
J gene: TRBJ2-4
CDR3 length: 14
clone size: .
CDR3 protein: CASRGQGRKNIQYF
CDR3 DNA: TGTGCCAGCAGGGGACAGGGAAGGAAAAACATTCAGTACTTC

V gene: TRBV2
D gene: .
J gene: TRBJ1-1
CDR3 length: 13
clone size: few
CDR3 protein: CASSEGRVPEAFF
CDR3 DNA: TGTGCCAGCAGTGAAGGGAGGGTCCCTGAAGCTTTCTTT

V gene: TRBV29-1
D gene: .
J gene: TRBJ1-4
CDR3 length: 12
clone size: .
CDR3 protein: CSVQGSNEKLFF
CDR3 DNA: TGCAGCGTCCAGGGTTCTAATGAAAAACTGTTTTTT

V gene: TRBV14
D gene: TRBD2
J gene: TRBJ2-3
CDR3 length: 15
clone size: .
CDR3 protein: CASSQDWGLADTQYF
CDR3 DNA: TGTGCCAGCAGCCAAGATTGGGGACTAGCAGATACGCAGTATTTT

V gene: TRBV15
D gene: TRBD1
J gene: TRBJ1-3
CDR3 length: 18
clone size: .
CDR3 protein: CATSRGDRGGGPGNTIYF
CDR3 DNA: TGTGCCACCAGCAGAGGGGACAGGGGAGGAGGGCCTGGAAACACCATATATTTT

V gene: TRBV7-2
D gene: .
J gene: TRBJ1-3
CDR3 length: 16
clone size: .
CDR3 protein: CASSLSPVGAGNTIYF
CDR3 DNA: TGTGCCAGCAGCTTATCCCCCGTCGGGGCTGGAAACACCATATATTTT

V gene: TRBV6-6
D gene: .
J gene: TRBJ1-1
CDR3 length: 13
clone size: .
CDR3 protein: CASSQGTNTEAFF
CDR3 DNA: TGTGCCAGCAGTCAGGGCACGAACACTGAAGCTTTCTTT

V gene: TRBV10-2
D gene: TRBD2
J gene: TRBJ2-5
CDR3 length: 14
clone size: .
CDR3 protein: CASSELAGRETQYF
CDR3 DNA: TGCGCCAGCAGTGAGCTAGCGGGGAGGGAGACCCAGTACTTC

V gene: TRBV18
D gene: .
J gene: TRBJ2-7
CDR3 length: 12
clone size: once
CDR3 protein: CASANRDYEQYF
CDR3 DNA: TGTGCCAGCGCAAACAGGGACTACGAGCAGTACTTC